Each of the 8 T cell receptor beta chains below was sequenced from the same sample in a study of T cell repertoires in aging, cancer and after chemotherapy. TCR beta rearrangements were amplified from peripheral blood genomic DNA. Multiplex touch-down PCR with TRB-A/B primers amplified rearranged V-D-J TRB sequences. TCRdb re-called the multiplex PCR reads with MiXCR, one entry per CDR3 protein. The sample has around 6,000 distinct CDR3 sequences, 23% seen once. Sequencing was performed on blood. The receptors stem from a human donor with a blood cancer.

This clonotype is medium-sized (0.01 to 0.1%). The J gene is TRBJ2-2, the V gene TRBV19; TRBD2 matches at 10 bases. The CDR3 loop spans 17 amino acids. Germline values: CDR1 LNHDA, CDR2 SQIVND (reference sequence). V dropped 3 bases and J dropped 0; count of bases not matched to a gene: 4. The DNA for the CDR3 is TGTGCCAGTAGTATGGCTAGCGGGAGTGCGAACACCGGGGAGCTGTTTTTT. Amino acids: CASSMASGSANTGELFF.

By sample share, this clonotype is medium-sized (0.01 to 0.1%). V gene TRBV6-6 combines with J gene TRBJ2-5; D is uncertain. Between the trimmed V and J ends, which lost 4 bases and 1 base, there was a span of 1 base. Germline assignment: CDR1 MNHNY and CDR2 SVGAGI (reference sequence). This CDR3 region has 11 residues. CDR3 protein: CASSFQETQYF. The CDR3 DNA is TGTGCCAGCAGTTTCCAAGAGACCCAGTACTTC.

This clonotype is judged medium-sized (0.01 to 0.1%). The chain combines TRBV18 with TRBJ2-3; 7 bases are a match to TRBD2. CDR1 is KGHSH, CDR2 LQKENI, per germline. The CDR3 is made up of 17 amino acids. Germline trimming cut 0 bases from V and 2 bases from J; bases unmatched to any gene: 8. For the CDR3, the DNA is TGTGCCAGCTCACCACCACCGAGGACTAGGAACACAGATACGCAGTATTTT. It is translated as CASSPPPRTRNTDTQYF.

This chain links TRBV7-9 with TRBJ1-6; the match to TRBD1 covers 9 bases. Germline V gene data show CDR1 as SEHNR and CDR2 as FQNEAQ (reference sequence). The CDR3 has 14 residues. Unmatched junction bases numbered 2, after V lost 5 bases and J lost 6 bases. CDR3 coding DNA: TGTGCCAGCAGCGTGGGACAGGGTAATTCACCCCTCCACTTT. It yields the protein CASSVGQGNSPLHF.

The rearrangement uses TRBV27 and TRBJ1-5, with D perhaps matching TRBD1 (6 bases). Germline loops: CDR1 MNHEY, CDR2 SMNVEV (reference sequence). There are 13 residues in the CDR3. V lost 5 bases, J lost 6 bases, and 11 bases lay in between. The CDR3 DNA reads as TGTGCCAGCAGTCCCCGGGGGGCTCAGCCCCAGCATTTT. Protein: CASSPRGAQPQHF.

This clonotype counts as medium-sized (0.01 to 0.1%). V gene TRBV11-3 combines with J gene TRBJ1-4; 8 nucleotides line up with TRBD1. Per the germline V gene, CDR1 is SGHNT and CDR2 is YENEEA. V lost 4 bases, J lost 8 bases, and 3 bases stayed unmatched. The CDR3 runs 13 residues. The CDR3 DNA reads as TGTGCCAGCAGCTCGACAGGGGAAGAAAAACTGTTTTTT. This sequence encodes CASSSTGEEKLFF.

This clonotype is deemed medium-sized (0.01 to 0.1%). V is TRBV6-1 and J is TRBJ2-6; D gene uncertain. Germline values: CDR1 MNHNS, CDR2 SASEGT. Trimming pared 7 bases from V and 1 base from J, leaving 11 bases between. The CDR3 is made up of 15 amino acids. The CDR3 DNA reads as TGTGCCAGCACCCTGGCCTCTTCTGGGGCCAACGTCCTGACTTTC. Residues: CASTLASSGANVLTF.

By its share, this clonotype is medium-sized. V usage is TRBV19 and J usage is TRBJ1-3; D not resolved. This CDR3 is built from 13 residues. Trimming took 7 bases from V and 2 from J, leaving 9 bases between them. CDR1 is LNHDA, CDR2 SQIVND, per germline (reference sequence). For the CDR3, the DNA is TGTGCCAGTACCAGGATCGCTGGAAACACCATATATTTT. It specifies CASTRIAGNTIYF.